A selection of T cell receptor beta chains follows, all from one sample in a study of blood T cell repertoires in COVID-19. TCRdb's table, derived via immunoSEQ multiplex PCR, lists solely in-frame clones and lacks some. The sample includes 65,000 to 85,000 clones, about 78% seen only once; the top ten take roughly 15%. The sample consisted of peripheral blood. The source of these receptors is a human donor in a cohort sampled during active COVID-19. Each CDR3 is given with its conserved first and last residue. D genes are given only for firm matches. For some rows the clone size is stated as once, few or many, or as a class when expanded; others skip it.

V gene	clone size	CDR3 length	D gene	J gene	CDR3 protein	CDR3 DNA
TRBV7-9	.	15	.	TRBJ2-5	CASSLPQGHQETQYF	TGTGCCAGCAGCTTACCTCAGGGGCACCAAGAGACCCAGTACTTC
TRBV18	.	15	.	TRBJ1-1	CASSPLQGYGTEAFF	TGTGCCAGCTCACCACTCCAGGGATATGGCACTGAAGCTTTCTTT
TRBV18	.	13	.	TRBJ1-1	CASSHPGGTEAFF	TGTGCCAGCTCACACCCCGGGGGCACTGAAGCTTTCTTT
TRBV19	.	16	TRBD1	TRBJ1-1	CASRPRDRGFRTEAFF	TGTGCCAGTCGCCCCCGGGACAGGGGATTTAGGACTGAAGCTTTCTTT
TRBV7-9	few	17	TRBD2	TRBJ2-3	CASSSTIAGGPTDTQYF	TGTGCCAGCAGCTCAACCATAGCGGGGGGGCCCACAGATACGCAGTATTTT
TRBV19	once	14	.	TRBJ1-4	CASKGGATNEKLFF	TGTGCCTCGAAGGGAGGGGCCACTAATGAAAAACTGTTTTTT
TRBV30	.	15	TRBD2	TRBJ2-7	CAWETSGGGSYEQYF	TGTGCCTGGGAGACTAGCGGGGGGGGATCCTACGAGCAGTACTTC
TRBV24-1	.	15	.	TRBJ2-1	CATSVSGRRWGEQFF	TGTGCCACCAGTGTATCGGGGAGAAGGTGGGGTGAGCAGTTCTTC
TRBV15	.	18	.	TRBJ1-1	CATSRGVAGARMNTEAFF	TGTGCCACCAGCAGAGGGGTGGCAGGGGCGCGAATGAACACTGAAGCTTTCTTT
TRBV12-3/TRBV12-4	.	12	.	TRBJ2-5	CASSGAGETQYF	TGTGCCAGCAGTGGCGCCGGGGAGACCCAGTACTTC